Presented here are 15 T cell receptor beta chains from one specimen sequenced in a study of blood T cell repertoires in COVID-19. Generated by immunoSEQ multiplex PCR, the TCRdb table keeps only in-frame clones and is missing some. Of 120,000 to 150,000 clones listed, over 75% are singletons. The sample comprised PBMCs or T cells enriched from blood (not recorded which). The receptors stem from a woman in her 30s with acute COVID-19.

Of note for this clone: At one end, the junction sequence differs from germline, possibly due to a read error. The chain employs TRBV28 and TRBJ1-1; the match to TRBD1 covers 7 bases. Per germline, CDR1 MDHEN and CDR2 SYDVKM. CDR3 size: 14 residues. In nucleotides, the CDR3 is TGTGCCAGCAGGATAAAACAGGGGAACGCTGAAGCTTTCTTT. Amino acid sequence: CASRIKQGNAEAFF.

The V and J genes are TRBV6-2 or TRBV6-3 and TRBJ2-1, with 7 bases that match TRBD2. The ends lost 4 bases at V and 2 bases at J; junction bases unmatched: 8. The V gene's germline CDR1 is MNHEY and CDR2 SVGEGT. The CDR3 extends over 16 amino acids. This CDR3 reads CASSSRSAGAYNEQFF. CDR3 bases: TGTGCCAGCAGTTCCCGATCTGCGGGGGCCTACAATGAGCAGTTCTTC.

This clone occurred once. J is TRBJ2-1 and V is TRBV27; 12 bases match TRBD2. Germline-derived CDR1 and CDR2 are MNHEY and SMNVEV (reference sequence). V lost 4 bases to trimming and J lost 14 bases; unmatched junction nucleotides: 18. CDR3 length: 17 residues. In DNA form, the CDR3 reads TGTGCCAGCAGTTCCCCTTCTAGCGGGAGGGCCAGAGTAGGAGAGTTCTTC. It codes for CASSSPSSGRARVGEFF.

CDR3: CASSLATDTQYF. In DNA form, the CDR3 reads TGTGCCAGCAGCTTGGCCACAGATACGCAGTATTTT. This chain joins TRBV7-9 and TRBJ2-3; the D is unclear. Trimming shortened V by 3 bases and J by 2 bases, and 3 bases separated the two germline ends. Germline CDR1 is SEHNR and CDR2 is FQNEAQ (reference sequence). The CDR3 runs to 12 residues.

The chain couples TRBV7-3 to TRBJ2-1, with D possibly matching TRBD2 (6 bases). From germline, CDR1 is SGHTA and CDR2 FQGTGA. V dropped 6 bases and J dropped 2 bases, with 14 bases sitting between them. This CDR3 region has 15 residues. CDR3 protein: CASSAGSQTYNEQFF. The CDR3 DNA reads TGTGCCAGCAGTGCCGGGAGCCAAACCTACAATGAGCAGTTCTTC.

The V gene is TRBV7-9, the J gene TRBJ1-1, with a weak D call TRBD1 (6 bases). This CDR3 is built from 15 residues. V was shortened by 5 bases and J by 0 bases, with 13 bases between the two germline ends. CDR1 is SEHNR and CDR2 is FQNEAQ in the germline V gene (reference sequence). The CDR3 coding sequence is TGTGCCAGCAGCAATTACAGGGTTTTGAACACTGAAGCTTTCTTT. It encodes CASSNYRVLNTEAFF.

The V call is TRBV5-1, the J call TRBJ2-1, with 10 bases fitting TRBD2. The CDR3 totals 15 residues. Trimming at V came to 1 base and at J to 6 bases, leaving 4 bases not matched to a gene. CDR1 is SGHRS, CDR2 YFSETQ, per germline. The CDR3 sequence is CASSLSSGSLNEQFF. In DNA, the CDR3 is TGCGCCAGCAGCTTGTCTAGCGGGAGTCTCAATGAGCAGTTCTTC.

The rearrangement links TRBV6-1 to TRBJ1-2; D is unresolved. The CDR3 totals 13 residues. Germline V gene sequence: CDR1 MNHNS, CDR2 SASEGT. With 2 bases removed from V and 2 bases from J, the gap between germline ends came to 6 bases. This chain's CDR3 is CASSETQNYGYTF. In nucleotides, the CDR3 is TGTGCCAGCAGTGAAACCCAGAACTATGGCTACACCTTC.

The chain links TRBV6-6 to TRBJ1-2, with 7 positions matching TRBD1. In germline, CDR1 is MNHNY, CDR2 SVGAGI (reference sequence). CDR3 length: 14 amino acids. J lost 4 bases, V lost 2 bases, and 4 bases had no gene match. The CDR3 nucleotides read TGTGCCAGCAGTTACCGACAGGGCAGCTATGGCTACACCTTC. Translating gives CASSYRQGSYGYTF.

The chain recombines TRBV5-8 with TRBJ1-1; tentative D call: TRBD1 (6 bases). Germline assignment: CDR1 SGHTS and CDR2 YDEGEE. The CDR3 consists of 14 residues. Trimming took 5 bases from V and 1 from J, leaving 12 bases between them. The CDR3 sequence: CASSFRTENTEAFF. DNA of the CDR3: TGTGCCAGCAGTTTTCGGACAGAGAACACTGAAGCTTTCTTT.

The CDR3 region has the DNA TGCAGCGTTAAACTGACTTCGACTAGACTCTACAATGAGCAGTTCTTC. It codes for CSVKLTSTRLYNEQFF. This chain joins TRBV29-1 and TRBJ2-1, with a possible D match to TRBD2 (6 bases). The CDR3 sequence is 16 residues long. The germline V gene encodes CDR1 SQVTM and CDR2 ANQGSEA. Trimming took off 5 bases at V and 3 bases at J, with 20 bases between the two ends.

This chain connects TRBV7-3 to TRBJ1-1; D gene ambiguous. The CDR3 is 14 residues long. V was cut by 2 bases and J by 3 bases, with 10 bases left in between. Germline CDR1 SGHTA, CDR2 FQGTGA. The CDR3 DNA reads as TGTGCCAGCAGCTTAGAGAGGGAGGACACTGAAGCTTTCTTT. Its protein is CASSLEREDTEAFF.

The chain recombines TRBV30 with TRBJ1-1; a possible D gene is TRBD1 (6 bases). V was clipped by 3 bases and J by 1 base, with 15 bases between them. This CDR3 region has 15 residues. CDR1 and CDR2 from the germline V gene are GTSNPN and SVGIG (reference sequence). The CDR3 DNA sequence: TGTGCCTGGAGGCAGGGGCTGTGGGGGAACACTGAAGCTTTCTTT. It translates to CAWRQGLWGNTEAFF.

The V call is TRBV7-9, the J call TRBJ2-1, with D perhaps TRBD1 (5 bases). Germline V gene data show CDR1 as SEHNR and CDR2 as FQNEAQ (reference sequence). V lost 0 bases and J lost 9, with 9 bases in between. This CDR3 region has 13 residues. The CDR3 loop reads CASSLALRGEQFF. Here the CDR3 DNA reads TGTGCCAGCAGCTTAGCGCTAAGGGGTGAGCAGTTCTTC.

V and J are TRBV27 and TRBJ2-7; weak D call: TRBD2 (7 bases). The CDR3 runs 15 residues. V was clipped by 5 bases and J by 4 bases, with 18 bases between them. Germline V gene lookup returns CDR1 MNHEY and CDR2 SMNVEV (reference sequence). The DNA for the CDR3 is TGTGCCAGCAGTGCGCCACAGGGAGGGAAATACGAGCAGTACTTC. Encoded protein: CASSAPQGGKYEQYF.